This is a list of T cell receptor beta chains from one sample in a study of blood T cell repertoires in COVID-19. Using immunoSEQ multiplex PCR, the repertoire was profiled, and TCRdb retains in-frame clones only, with some absent. Of 200,000 to 250,000 clones in the sample, nearly 85% are singletons; the top ten hold over 0.95%. Source material: peripheral blood. The receptors were gathered from a woman in her 30s with COVID-19, enrolled during active disease. Both conserved end residues are part of each CDR3. Each record gives: V gene, J gene, CDR3 length, CDR3 protein.

TRBV3-1/TRBV3-2	TRBJ2-1	20	CASSQGTFARPQSSYNEQFF
TRBV15	TRBJ1-5	14	CATSRAGNNQPQHF
TRBV6-2/TRBV6-3	TRBJ2-2	13	CASSSASSGELFF
TRBV6-2/TRBV6-3	TRBJ2-2	16	CASSSTSSNAAGELFF
TRBV7-2	TRBJ2-7	12	CASSLTPYEQYF
TRBV11-2	TRBJ1-2	17	CASSLAGGGSTNYGYTF
TRBV5-1	TRBJ2-1	14	CASSPSGSINEQFF
TRBV29-1	TRBJ1-4	14	CSVGRGGGTEKLFF
TRBV5-1	TRBJ1-5	14	CASSSGQGNQPQHF
TRBV7-6	TRBJ1-2	19	CASSSPKKGRDRDYYGYTF
TRBV19	TRBJ2-7	18	CASSMAGATSGRAYEQYF
TRBV4-1	TRBJ2-3	15	CASSLIADRTDTQYF
TRBV28	TRBJ1-1	13	CASSPGFRTEAFF
TRBV28	TRBJ1-1	12	CASSRAGYPAFF
TRBV7-9	TRBJ1-1	12	CASTFGGLEAFF
TRBV19	TRBJ2-6	20	CASSIDGGQGVLSGANVLTF
TRBV5-1	TRBJ2-7	14	CASRSGYRNYEQYF
TRBV11-1	TRBJ1-6	14	CASSLGRGDSPLHF
TRBV27	TRBJ2-3	17	CASTQPGAGPWGDTQYF
TRBV7-9	TRBJ2-1	14	CASSSTIEYNEQFF
TRBV6-6	TRBJ2-3	14	CASSYLLGGDTQYF
TRBV9	TRBJ2-5	17	CASSVGEAGGTQETQYF
TRBV6-6	TRBJ2-7	15	CASTVRGLSSYEQYF
TRBV6-5	TRBJ1-4	13	CASSTGRDEKLFF
TRBV27	TRBJ2-5	19	CASSSIRPTSGAPKETQYF
TRBV4-3	TRBJ2-2	17	CASSQGPSGAGTGELFF
TRBV7-9	TRBJ2-5	14	CASRPRQGMETQYF
TRBV3-1/TRBV3-2	TRBJ2-3	15	CASSVLAGGTDTQYF
TRBV5-1	TRBJ2-1	15	CASSPRGADGNEQFF
TRBV19	TRBJ2-3	13	CASSDRGRGTQYF
TRBV5-8	TRBJ1-5	15	CASSPMGQINQPQHF
TRBV12-3/TRBV12-4	TRBJ1-5	13	CASSFQRNQPQHF
TRBV7-9	TRBJ1-2	14	CASSLDDRVPGYTF
TRBV27	TRBJ2-1	15	CASSFLAGVNNEQFF
TRBV5-5	TRBJ2-7	16	CASSPAPGVTSYEQYF
TRBV5-8	TRBJ2-3	16	CASSLGDRGRGDTQYF
TRBV6-2/TRBV6-3	TRBJ2-3	15	CASSFDRRYTDTQYF
TRBV28	TRBJ1-4	14	CASSVTGLGEKLFF
TRBV28	TRBJ1-2	15	CASSLSGQNLYGYTF
TRBV30	TRBJ2-3	14	CAWTSGVITDTQYF
TRBV15	TRBJ1-4	16	CATSRDGGAGNEKLFF
TRBV6-5	TRBJ1-3	16	CASSYGQGAAGNTIYF
TRBV27	TRBJ2-5	13	CASSRTVGETQYF
TRBV6-6	TRBJ2-7	17	CASSQTQSVRGDDEQYF
TRBV9	TRBJ2-6	15	CASSVTGSGANVLTF
TRBV29-1	TRBJ1-1	13	CSASGGGNTEAFF
TRBV27	TRBJ2-1	15	CASSAVSGWSNEQFF
TRBV7-2	TRBJ1-1	15	CASSSLDRDDTEAFF
TRBV29-1	TRBJ2-5	14	CSVDRGGKSETQYF
TRBV6-6	TRBJ2-7	16	CASSPHSGQGGNEQYF
TRBV5-1	TRBJ1-5	15	CASSLAGGWNQPQHF
TRBV6-1	TRBJ1-5	13	CASSENSGQPQHF
TRBV7-3	TRBJ2-3	15	CASSSDRRSTDTQYF